Listed here are 21 T cell receptor beta chains from one sample, sequenced in a study of technical replicates of blood from several donors. Profiled with immunoSEQ multiplex PCR; TCRdb holds only in-frame clones, not every one. The sample contains 55,000 to 85,000 clones, roughly 97% of which appear only once. Sequenced: T cells isolated from PBMCs. These receptors were taken from a human donor in good health.

This clone was detected once. The chain recombines TRBV7-2 with TRBJ2-3, with 11 positions matching TRBD2. The germline CDR1 and CDR2 sequences are SGHTA and FQGNSA. With V trimmed by 1 base and J by 1 base, 10 bases remained unmatched. The CDR3 is made up of 19 amino acids. This CDR3 is CASSLGWTSGRGGTDTQYF. The CDR3 DNA reads as TGTGCCAGCAGCTTAGGTTGGACTAGCGGGCGGGGGGGCACAGATACGCAGTATTTT.

The genes are TRBV28 and TRBJ2-3, with a weak D call TRBD1 (6 bases). The V gene's germline CDR1 is MDHEN and CDR2 SYDVKM. The CDR3 runs 12 residues. V gave up 4 bases and J gave up 7 bases, with 9 bases separating them. Here the CDR3 DNA reads TGTGCCAGCAGTTACACAGGGTATACGCAGTATTTT. Its translation is CASSYTGYTQYF.

The V and J genes are TRBV5-4 and TRBJ2-3; weak D call: TRBD1 (5 bases). The CDR3 length is 14 residues. Germline values: CDR1 SGHNT, CDR2 YYREEE (reference sequence). The ends were cut back, 2 bases at V and 6 bases at J, with 13 bases in the middle. The CDR3 region is CASSLSVRADTQYF. DNA of the CDR3: TGTGCCAGCAGCTTATCAGTCAGGGCGGATACGCAGTATTTT.

CDR3 in amino acids: CASSPEGPTGELFF. In nucleotides, the CDR3 is TGTGCCAGCAGCCCCGAGGGCCCCACCGGGGAGCTGTTTTTT. This chain joins TRBV4-2 and TRBJ2-2; D is possibly TRBD2 (5 bases). The CDR3 length is 14 residues. The germline V gene has CDR1 LGHNA and CDR2 YNFKEQ. The ends were cut back, 4 bases at V and 4 bases at J, with 10 bases in the middle.

The chain has TRBV30 and TRBJ2-2; D not certain. Trimming took off 5 bases at V and 3 bases at J, with 25 bases between the two ends. CDR1 and CDR2 (germline): GTSNPN, SVGIG (reference sequence). The CDR3 consists of 18 residues. The CDR3 DNA sequence: TGTGCCTGGGCCCTAGAACATCCTAGACCTTTGGACACCGGGGAGCTGTTTTTT. It translates to CAWALEHPRPLDTGELFF.

The table lists this clone with a count of one. The chain combines TRBV7-8 with TRBJ2-2; D may be TRBD1 (6 bases). Germline loops: CDR1 SGHVS, CDR2 FQNEAQ. V lost 4 bases to trimming and J lost 6 bases, with 15 bases between them. The CDR3 consists of 15 residues. The CDR3 spells CASSWTTGNAGELFF. DNA for the CDR3: TGTGCCAGCAGCTGGACAACAGGGAATGCCGGGGAGCTGTTTTTT.

J is TRBJ2-7 and V is TRBV19; 8 bases are shared with TRBD2. Germline-derived CDR1 and CDR2 are LNHDA and SQIVND (reference sequence). The CDR3 length is 14 residues. V dropped 2 bases and J dropped 3; count of bases not matched to a gene: 3. The CDR3 here is CASSIMSGSYEQYF. The CDR3 DNA is TGTGCCAGTAGTATAATGAGCGGGAGCTACGAGCAGTACTTC.

V usage is TRBV7-9 and J usage is TRBJ2-5; D is ambiguous. This CDR3 spans 13 amino acids. Trimming pared 5 bases from V and 1 base from J, leaving 8 bases between. Germline V lookup: CDR1 SEHNR, CDR2 FQNEAQ (reference sequence). CDR3 region: CASSPPVQETQYF. CDR3 DNA: TGTGCCAGCAGCCCCCCCGTCCAAGAGACCCAGTACTTC.

Only one count was recorded for this clone. The CDR3 DNA reads as TGTGCCCTCGAGACAGTTTACGAGCAGTACTTC. It encodes CALETVYEQYF. The chain recombines TRBV6-1 with TRBJ2-7; D is perhaps TRBD1 (5 bases). There are 11 residues in the CDR3. Trimming stripped 11 bases from V and 4 bases from J, with 12 bases between. CDR1 MNHNS and CDR2 SASEGT come from the germline V gene.

The rearrangement joins TRBV7-3 to TRBJ1-2, with D perhaps TRBD1 (6 bases). This CDR3 contains 13 residues. The V gene lost 5 bases and the J gene lost 4 bases, with 11 bases spanning the gap. Germline V gives CDR1 SGHTA, CDR2 FQGTGA. The CDR3 sequence: CASSAVGGYGYTF. The CDR3 region has the DNA TGTGCCAGCAGCGCCGTAGGGGGCTATGGCTACACCTTC.

The V and J genes are TRBV27 and TRBJ1-2, with TRBD1 matching over 8 bases. Germline loops: CDR1 MNHEY, CDR2 SMNVEV (reference sequence). V lost 5 bases to trimming and J lost 3 bases; unmatched junction nucleotides: 8. The CDR3 length is 15 residues. The CDR3 sequence is CASSPPRTGYYGYTF. The CDR3 nucleotides read TGTGCCAGCAGTCCACCACGGACAGGGTACTATGGCTACACCTTC.

Comments on this clone: The junction and the germline gene differ at one end; a read error may be behind it. J is TRBJ1-2 and V is TRBV6-5; D is unclear. Per germline, CDR1 MNHEY and CDR2 SVGAGI. The CDR3 extends over 15 amino acids. For the CDR3, the DNA is TGTGCCAGCACTTACTTTTACAACGCTAACTATGGCTACACCTTC. Translation gives CASTYFYNANYGYTF.

This clone was observed a single time. The chain combines TRBV18 with TRBJ2-7; the D gene is possibly TRBD1 (5 bases). CDR1 is KGHSH and CDR2 is LQKENI in the germline V gene. Trimming removed 2 bases from V and 2 bases from J, with 7 bases in between. The CDR3 extends over 13 amino acids. CDR3 nucleotide sequence: TGTGCCAGCTCACCAGACAGTACCTACGAGCAGTACTTC. Protein product: CASSPDSTYEQYF. The complete variable domain, with remaining parts taken from reference TRBV18 and TRBJ2-7, reads NAGVMQNPRHLVRRRGQEARLRCSPMKGHSHVYWYRQLPEEGLKFMVYLQKENIIDESGMPKERFSAEFPKEGPSILRIQQVVRGDSAAYFCASSPDSTYEQYFGPGTRLTVT.

This clone was counted once. The chain employs TRBV5-5 and TRBJ1-3, with D maybe TRBD1 (6 bases). Germline V gene lookup returns CDR1 SGHKS and CDR2 YYEKEE (reference sequence). The CDR3 extends over 15 amino acids. V dropped 1 base and J dropped 0 bases, with 8 bases sitting between them. CDR3 DNA: TGTGCCAGCAGCTTGTGGACAGCCTCTGGAAACACCATATATTTT. Its translation is CASSLWTASGNTIYF.

The chain is built from TRBV9 and TRBJ1-1; no clear D. This CDR3 comprises 15 residues. Per the germline V gene, CDR1 is SGDLS and CDR2 is YYNGEE. V was cut by 1 base and J by 5 bases, with 15 bases left in between. The CDR3 region is CASSVYSDSYTEAFF. The CDR3 bases are TGTGCCAGCAGCGTATACTCCGACTCCTATACTGAAGCTTTCTTT.

This clone was seen just once. The rearrangement links TRBV11-3 to TRBJ2-7; D possibly corresponds to TRBD1 (6 bases). CDR3 length equals 12 residues. Trimming removed 3 bases from V and 5 bases from J, with 8 bases in between. Germline V gene sequence: CDR1 SGHNT, CDR2 YENEEA. The CDR3 loop is CASSFYRDEQYF. The CDR3 region has the DNA TGTGCCAGCAGCTTCTACAGGGACGAGCAGTACTTC.

Written as DNA, the CDR3 is TGCGCCAGCAGCCAAGGGGGCGGGAGGTCGGAGACCCAGTACTTC. Residues: CASSQGGGRSETQYF. J is TRBJ2-5 and V is TRBV4-1; the match to TRBD2 covers 8 bases. The CDR3 runs to 15 residues. Germline V gene lookup returns CDR1 MGHRA and CDR2 YSYEKL. The junction had 6 bases not matched to a gene; V was cut back by 1 base and J by 5 bases.

The CDR3 here is CASSNGASDTQYF. For the CDR3, the DNA is TGTGCCAGTAGTAATGGGGCGTCGGATACGCAGTATTTT. The chain links TRBV19 to TRBJ2-3, with D possibly being TRBD1 (5 bases). Per germline, CDR1 LNHDA and CDR2 SQIVND (reference sequence). V lost 4 bases and J 6 bases, leaving 11 bases between the germline ends. CDR3 length: 13 residues.

This clone has only a few counts. In DNA, the CDR3 is TGTGCCAGCAGCTTTCGGCTCTCGGGGGAGCGCAATGAGCAGTTCTTC. It yields the protein CASSFRLSGERNEQFF. The genes are TRBV11-2 and TRBJ2-1; possible D gene TRBD2, 6 bases. CDR3 length: 16 amino acids. Trimming left V 3 bases short and J 6 bases short, with 18 bases between. Germline CDR1 SGHAT, CDR2 FQNNGV.

The CDR3 DNA sequence: TGTGCCAGCAGCCACCGGTCCGAGCAGTACTTC. It yields the protein CASSHRSEQYF. The chain uses TRBV7-3 and TRBJ2-7; unclear D gene. V lost 5 bases to trimming and J lost 6 bases, with 8 bases between them. The CDR3 runs to 11 residues. CDR1 and CDR2 from the germline V gene are SGHTA and FQGTGA.

The chain couples TRBV10-3 to TRBJ1-1; tentatively, D is TRBD1 (5 bases). The CDR3 extends over 11 amino acids. V lost 7 bases, J lost 4 bases, and 7 bases lay in between. Germline V gene sequence: CDR1 ENHRY, CDR2 SYGVKD. Here the CDR3 DNA reads TGTGCCATCACAAGGGGCACTGAAGCTTTCTTT. Translated, it gives CAITRGTEAFF.